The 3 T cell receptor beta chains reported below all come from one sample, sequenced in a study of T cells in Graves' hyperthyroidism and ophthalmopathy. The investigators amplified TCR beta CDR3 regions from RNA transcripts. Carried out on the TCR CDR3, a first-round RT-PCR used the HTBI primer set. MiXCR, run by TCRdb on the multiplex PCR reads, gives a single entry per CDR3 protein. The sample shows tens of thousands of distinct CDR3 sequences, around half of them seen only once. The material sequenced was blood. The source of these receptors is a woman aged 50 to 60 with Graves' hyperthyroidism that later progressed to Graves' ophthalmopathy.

The CDR3 bases are TGTGCCAGCAGTTACTCCATAGCGGGGTACGATGAGCAGTACTTC. Protein product: CASSYSIAGYDEQYF. The gene calls are TRBV6-2 or TRBV6-3 and TRBJ2-7; 8 bases match TRBD2. The germline V gene has CDR1 MNHEY and CDR2 SVGEGT. The CDR3 totals 15 residues. Germline trimming cut 0 bases from V and 7 bases from J; bases unmatched to any gene: 8.

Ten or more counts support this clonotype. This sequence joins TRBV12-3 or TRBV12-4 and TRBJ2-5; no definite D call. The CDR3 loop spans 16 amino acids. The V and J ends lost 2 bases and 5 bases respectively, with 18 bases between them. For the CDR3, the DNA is TGTGCCAGCAGTTTACAGGAAAATAAAATGGGGGAGACCCAGTACTTC. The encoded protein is CASSLQENKMGETQYF.

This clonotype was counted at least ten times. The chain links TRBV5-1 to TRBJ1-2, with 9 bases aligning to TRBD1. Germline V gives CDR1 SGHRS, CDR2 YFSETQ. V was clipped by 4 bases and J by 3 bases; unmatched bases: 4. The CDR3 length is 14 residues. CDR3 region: CASSPGTGHYGYTF. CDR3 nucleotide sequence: TGCGCCAGCAGCCCCGGGACAGGGCACTATGGCTACACCTTC.